This T cell receptor beta chain was captured by sequencing in a study of blood T cells in healthy people across ages. Germline loops: CDR1 SGHTA, CDR2 FQGNSA. V was clipped by 5 bases and J by 0 bases; unmatched bases: 2. The CDR3 runs to 14 residues. A second PCR, run for about 7 to 11 cycles, used a sample-barcoded 5' primer plus a J-beta primer mix. TCRdb analysed the 5' RACE reads with MiXCR anew, one entry per CDR3 protein. The sample yields hundreds of thousands of distinct CDR3 sequences, roughly three fifths seen once. In terms of origin and age, donors were healthy Caucasian individuals from Russia aged 6 to 90. Peripheral blood, about 10 milliliters per donor, was collected. This clonotype was detected many times.

Material for sequencing was blood. The source of this sequence is a man aged 40-49 years in good health. The chain is built from TRBV7-2 and TRBJ2-3; 7 nucleotides agree with TRBD2. CDR3 DNA sequence: TGTGCCAGCAGCCCACTAGCGAGCACAGATACGCAGTATTTT. Translated: CASSPLASTDTQYF.